The rows below give T cell receptor beta chains drawn from one sample of a study of T cell repertoires in cytomegalovirus infection. MiXCR, applied by TCRdb to the reads, yields one record per CDR3 protein. The table lists over 150,000 distinct CDR3 sequences, roughly 14% of them singletons. The sequencing sample was made of PBMCs. These receptors all stem from a human donor in good health (CMV status not recorded). Some clones in this sample may be carry-over from other donors' samples. CDR3s include the opening cysteine and the closing phenylalanine or tryptophan. A D gene is named only where the DNA matches it firmly. Clone size is given for some rows only: seen once, a few or many times, or a class if the clone is expanded.

j_call v_call clone_size d_call cdr3_aa cdr3_nt
TRBJ2-7 TRBV7-9 many - CASSSYSGYEQYF TGTGCCAGCAGTTCGTACAGCGGCTACGAGCAGTACTTC
TRBJ1-1 TRBV6-2/TRBV6-3 many - CASSYGQGNTEAFF TGTGCCAGCAGTTACGGGCAGGGGAACACTGAAGCTTTCTTT
TRBJ2-7 TRBV29-1 - - CSVEGQYEQYF TGCAGCGTTGAAGGACAGTACGAGCAGTACTTC
TRBJ2-1 TRBV6-2/TRBV6-3 many - CASSYSNLQYNEQFF TGTGCCAGCAGTTACTCGAATTTACAGTACAATGAGCAGTTCTTC
TRBJ2-1 TRBV12-5 many TRBD1 CASGTGQTETDEQFF TGTGCTAGTGGTACGGGACAGACGGAGACCGATGAGCAGTTCTTC
TRBJ2-3 TRBV7-2 few - CASSLESGYSTDTQYF TGTGCCAGCAGCTTAGAATCCGGATATAGCACAGATACGCAGTATTTT
TRBJ2-2 TRBV19 - TRBD1 CASSPPGGLTGELFF TGTGCCAGTAGCCCACCAGGGGGTTTGACCGGGGAGCTGTTTTTT
TRBJ2-5 TRBV12-3/TRBV12-4 few - CASSLTGLRQETQYF TGTGCCAGCAGCCTAACCGGACTCCGTCAAGAGACCCAGTACTTC
TRBJ2-1 TRBV29-1 - - CSVALFSYNEQFF TGCAGCGTTGCTCTATTCTCCTACAATGAGCAGTTCTTC
TRBJ2-5 TRBV29-1 - - CSVGGLGETQYF TGCAGCGTCGGGGGGCTGGGCGAGACCCAGTACTTC
TRBJ2-3 TRBV12-3/TRBV12-4 few TRBD1 CASSFRTGADTQYF TGTGCCAGCAGTTTCCGGACAGGCGCAGATACGCAGTATTTT